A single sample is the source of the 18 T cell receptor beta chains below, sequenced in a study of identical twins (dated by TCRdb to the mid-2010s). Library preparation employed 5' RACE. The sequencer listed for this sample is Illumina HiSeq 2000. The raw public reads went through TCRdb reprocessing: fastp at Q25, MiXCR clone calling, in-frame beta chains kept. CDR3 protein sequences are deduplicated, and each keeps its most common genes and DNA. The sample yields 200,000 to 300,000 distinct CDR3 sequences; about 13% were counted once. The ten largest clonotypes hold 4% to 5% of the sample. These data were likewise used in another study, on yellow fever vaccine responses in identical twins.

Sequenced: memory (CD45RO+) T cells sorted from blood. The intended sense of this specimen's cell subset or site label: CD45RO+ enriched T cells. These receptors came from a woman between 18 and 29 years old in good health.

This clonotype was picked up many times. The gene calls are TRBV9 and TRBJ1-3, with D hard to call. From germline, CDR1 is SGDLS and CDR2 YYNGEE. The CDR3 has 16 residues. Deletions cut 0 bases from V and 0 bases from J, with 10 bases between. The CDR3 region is CASSVGFLSSGNTIYF. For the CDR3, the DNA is TGTGCCAGCAGCGTAGGGTTCCTGTCCTCTGGAAACACCATATATTTT.

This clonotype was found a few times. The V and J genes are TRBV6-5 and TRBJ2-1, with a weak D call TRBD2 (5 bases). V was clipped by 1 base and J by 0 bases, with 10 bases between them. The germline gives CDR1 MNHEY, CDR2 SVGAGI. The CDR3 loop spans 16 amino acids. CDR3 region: CASSYFGDRSYNEQFF. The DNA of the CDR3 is TGTGCCAGCAGTTACTTCGGGGATCGCTCCTACAATGAGCAGTTCTTC.

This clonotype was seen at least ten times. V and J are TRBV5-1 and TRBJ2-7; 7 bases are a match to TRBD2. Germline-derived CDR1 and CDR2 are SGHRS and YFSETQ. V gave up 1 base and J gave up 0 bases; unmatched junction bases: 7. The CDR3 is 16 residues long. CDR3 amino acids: CASSLIPSGTSYEQYF. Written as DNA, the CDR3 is TGCGCCAGCAGCTTGATTCCTAGCGGTACCTCCTACGAGCAGTACTTC.

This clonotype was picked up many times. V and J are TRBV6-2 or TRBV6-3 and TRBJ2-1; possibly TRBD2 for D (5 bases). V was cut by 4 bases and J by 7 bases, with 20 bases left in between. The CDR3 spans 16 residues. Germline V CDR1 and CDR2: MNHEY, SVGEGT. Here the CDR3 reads CASSSWLTLTSNEQFF. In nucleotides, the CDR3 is TGTGCCAGCAGTTCTTGGCTGACACTAACTAGTAATGAGCAGTTCTTC.

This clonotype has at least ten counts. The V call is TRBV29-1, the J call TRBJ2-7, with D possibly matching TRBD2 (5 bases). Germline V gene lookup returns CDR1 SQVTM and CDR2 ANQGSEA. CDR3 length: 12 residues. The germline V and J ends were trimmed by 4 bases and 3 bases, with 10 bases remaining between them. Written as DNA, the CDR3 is TGCAGCGTTGGAGAGAGCGGCTACGAGCAGTACTTC. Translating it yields CSVGESGYEQYF.

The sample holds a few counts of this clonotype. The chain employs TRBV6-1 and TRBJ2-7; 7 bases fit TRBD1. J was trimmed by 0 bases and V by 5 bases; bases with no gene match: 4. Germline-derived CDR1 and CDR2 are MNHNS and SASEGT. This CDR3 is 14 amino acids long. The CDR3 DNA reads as TGTGCCAGCAGTACCGCAGGGGGCTCCTACGAGCAGTACTTC. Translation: CASSTAGGSYEQYF.

CDR3 coding DNA: TGTGCCAGCAGGGTCATGGGGACAGGAGTCGACGAGCAGTACTTC. Amino acids: CASRVMGTGVDEQYF. The chain joins TRBV2 to TRBJ2-7; 8 bases line up with TRBD1. Germline trimming cut 6 bases from V and 5 bases from J; bases unmatched to any gene: 12. The CDR3 extends over 15 amino acids. Germline V gene lookup returns CDR1 SNHLY and CDR2 FYNNEI.

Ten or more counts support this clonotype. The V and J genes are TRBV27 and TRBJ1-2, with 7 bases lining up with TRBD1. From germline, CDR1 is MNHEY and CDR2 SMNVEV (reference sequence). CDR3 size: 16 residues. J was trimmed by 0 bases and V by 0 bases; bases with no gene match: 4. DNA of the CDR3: TGTGCCAGCAGTTTATCATGGACAGGTTCTAACTATGGCTACACCTTC. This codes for CASSLSWTGSNYGYTF.

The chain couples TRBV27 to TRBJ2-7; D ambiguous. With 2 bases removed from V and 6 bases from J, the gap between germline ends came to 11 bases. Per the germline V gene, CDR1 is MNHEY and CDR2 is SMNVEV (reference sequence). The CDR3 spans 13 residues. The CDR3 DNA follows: TGTGCCAGCAGTTTACGGACGGATCGCGAGCAGTACTTC. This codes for CASSLRTDREQYF.

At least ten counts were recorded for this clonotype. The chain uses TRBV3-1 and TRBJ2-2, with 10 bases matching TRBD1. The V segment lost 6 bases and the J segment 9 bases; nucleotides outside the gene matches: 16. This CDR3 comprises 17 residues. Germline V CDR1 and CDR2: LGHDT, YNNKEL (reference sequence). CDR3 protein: CASRLRRGQGNSRELFF. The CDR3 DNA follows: TGTGCCAGCAGGCTTCGCCGGGGACAGGGGAACTCCCGGGAGCTGTTTTTT.

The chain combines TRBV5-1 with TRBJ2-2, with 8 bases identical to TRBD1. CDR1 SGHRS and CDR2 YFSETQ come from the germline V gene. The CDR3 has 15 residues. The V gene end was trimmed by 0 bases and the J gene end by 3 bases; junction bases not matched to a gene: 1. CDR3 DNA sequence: TGCGCCAGCAGCTTGGGGACAGGGTACACCGGGGAGCTGTTTTTT. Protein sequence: CASSLGTGYTGELFF.

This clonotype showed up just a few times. CDR3 loop: CASSQLTSAAGGELFF. The DNA of the CDR3 is TGCGCCAGCAGCCAATTGACTAGCGCCGCTGGCGGGGAGCTGTTTTTT. The chain is built from TRBV5-1 and TRBJ2-2; 8 bases line up with TRBD2. The germline V gene has CDR1 SGHRS and CDR2 YFSETQ. V shed 4 bases and J 7 bases; nucleotides not matched to a gene: 12. This CDR3 contains 16 residues.

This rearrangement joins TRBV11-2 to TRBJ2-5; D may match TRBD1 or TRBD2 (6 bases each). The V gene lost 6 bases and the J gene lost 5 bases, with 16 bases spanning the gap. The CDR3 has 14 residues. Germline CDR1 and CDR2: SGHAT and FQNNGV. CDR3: CASSLLGGSETQYF. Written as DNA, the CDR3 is TGTGCCAGCAGTCTGCTCGGGGGCTCGGAGACCCAGTACTTC.

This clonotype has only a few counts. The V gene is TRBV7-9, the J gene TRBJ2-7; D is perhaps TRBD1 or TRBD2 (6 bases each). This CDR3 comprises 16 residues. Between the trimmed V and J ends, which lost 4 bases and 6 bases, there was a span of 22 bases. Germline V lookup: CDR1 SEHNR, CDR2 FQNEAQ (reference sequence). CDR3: CASSSPNGGRPGEQYF. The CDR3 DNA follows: TGTGCCAGCAGCTCCCCTAATGGGGGGCGCCCCGGCGAGCAGTACTTC.

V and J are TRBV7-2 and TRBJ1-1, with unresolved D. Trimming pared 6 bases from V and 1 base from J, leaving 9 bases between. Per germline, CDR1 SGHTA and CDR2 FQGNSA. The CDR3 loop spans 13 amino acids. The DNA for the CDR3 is TGTGCCAGCAGAACGACGTGGAACACTGAAGCTTTCTTT. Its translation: CASRTTWNTEAFF.

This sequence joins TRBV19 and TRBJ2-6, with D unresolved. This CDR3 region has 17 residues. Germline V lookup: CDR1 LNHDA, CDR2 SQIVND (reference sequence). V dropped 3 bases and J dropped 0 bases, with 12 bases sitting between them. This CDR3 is CASSITSAGSGANVLTF. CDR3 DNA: TGTGCCAGTAGTATCACGAGTGCAGGCTCTGGGGCCAACGTCCTGACTTTC.

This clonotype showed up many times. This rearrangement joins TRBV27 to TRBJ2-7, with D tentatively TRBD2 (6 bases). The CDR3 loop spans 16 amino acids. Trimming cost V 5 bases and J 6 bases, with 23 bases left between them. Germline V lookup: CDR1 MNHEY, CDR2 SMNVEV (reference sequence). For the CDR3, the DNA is TGTGCCAGCAGTCCGACGCTCCTAGCGACCCAAGGCGAGCAGTACTTC. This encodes CASSPTLLATQGEQYF.

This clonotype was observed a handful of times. The CDR3 spells CASSYSEIAGLGEQYF. The CDR3 coding sequence is TGTGCCAGCAGTTACTCGGAGATAGCCGGCTTAGGCGAGCAGTACTTC. The genes are TRBV6-2 or TRBV6-3 and TRBJ2-7; D is unclear. V shed 0 bases and J shed 6 bases, with 18 bases lying between them. Germline V gives CDR1 MNHEY, CDR2 SVGEGT. The CDR3 totals 16 residues.